One and the same sample provided the 16 T cell receptor beta chains below, sequenced in a study of CD8+CD57+ T cells in acquired aplastic anemia. According to the study, genomic DNA was the template for TCR beta VDJ and CDR3 profiling. TCRdb redid the calling of the reads with MiXCR, one entry per CDR3 protein. The top ten hold 2% to 3% of the sample, which has some 120,000 distinct CDR3 sequences, about 46% seen once. Sequencing was performed on sorted CD4+, CD8+, or CD8+CD57+ T cells (not recorded which) from PBMCs. The origin of the receptors is a human donor in good health, serving as a control.

The V and J genes are TRBV5-6 and TRBJ2-5; 15 bases map to TRBD2. The CDR3 runs to 16 residues. V trimming: 2 bases; J trimming: 4 bases; junction bases outside the gene matches: 3. Looked up from germline, CDR1 is SGHDT and CDR2 is YYEEEE. CDR3 sequence (DNA): TGTGCCAGCAGCTTCGGACTAGCGGGGGGGGCAGAGACCCAGTACTTC. Its protein is CASSFGLAGGAETQYF.

This clonotype has a count of ten or more. The V call is TRBV7-6, the J call TRBJ1-5, with TRBD1 matching over 7 bases. The CDR3 covers 13 residues. The germline gives CDR1 SGHVS, CDR2 FNYEAQ. V shed 5 bases, J shed 5 bases, and the junction held 3 bases outside the gene matches. CDR3 coding DNA: TGTGCCAGCAGCCCGGGACAGTATCAGCCCCAGCATTTT. Protein: CASSPGQYQPQHF.

This clonotype was seen repeatedly, ten times or more. The genes are TRBV4-1 and TRBJ1-2; 8 bases fit TRBD1. With 2 bases clipped from V and 8 bases from J, the junction kept 13 bases outside the gene matches. Germline CDR1 and CDR2: MGHRA and YSYEKL. The CDR3 consists of 16 residues. The CDR3, as DNA: TGCGCCAGCAGCCAAACATTACAGGGGGGGTTCATCGGCTACACCTTC. Amino acid sequence: CASSQTLQGGFIGYTF.

At least ten counts were recorded for this clonotype. This chain links TRBV7-3 with TRBJ2-3, with D perhaps matching TRBD1 or TRBD2 (5 bases each). The CDR3 spans 16 residues. V was cut by 5 bases and J by 1 base, with 16 bases left in between. Germline V lookup: CDR1 SGHTA, CDR2 FQGTGA. CDR3: CASSIGTYGGTDTQYF. CDR3 nucleotides: TGTGCCAGCAGCATCGGGACCTATGGGGGCACAGATACGCAGTATTTT.

A few counts support this clonotype. The chain links TRBV5-1 to TRBJ2-2; 12 bases line up with TRBD1. Germline CDR1 reads SGHRS; CDR2 reads YFSETQ. V lost 2 bases and J lost 8; bases outside the gene matches: 10. The CDR3 consists of 17 residues. In DNA, the CDR3 is TGCGCCAGCAGCTTTGGACCGGGACAGGGGGCTGCGGGGGAGCTGTTTTTT. It is translated as CASSFGPGQGAAGELFF.

This clonotype has ten or more counts. The chain links TRBV4-3 to TRBJ1-3; D call uncertain. Trimming took off 3 bases at V and 0 bases at J, with 12 bases between the two ends. The CDR3 has 16 amino acids. Germline CDR1 LGHNA, CDR2 YSLEER. CDR3 coding DNA: TGCGCCAGCAGCCAGGGCACAGACTCCTCTGGAAACACCATATATTTT. Its translation is CASSQGTDSSGNTIYF.

The chain combines TRBV2 with TRBJ2-3; 11 bases match TRBD2. With V trimmed by 7 bases and J by 2 bases, 11 bases remained unmatched. The CDR3 consists of 17 residues. Germline loops: CDR1 SNHLY, CDR2 FYNNEI. The CDR3 DNA is TGTGCCAGCAAGGAACTAGCGGGGGCCTCTTACACAGATACGCAGTATTTT. This encodes CASKELAGASYTDTQYF. The variable domain in full, with the rest retrieved from reference TRBV2 and TRBJ2-3, is EPEVTQTPSHQVTQMGQEVILRCVPISNHLYFYWYRQILGQKVEFLVSFYNNEISEKSEIFDDQFSVERPDGSNFTLKIRSTKLEDSAMYFCASKELAGASYTDTQYFGPGTRLTVL.

This clonotype was counted only a few times. The V call is TRBV10-1, the J call TRBJ2-7; D is tentatively TRBD1 or TRBD2 (5 bases each). Trimming stripped 4 bases from V and 2 bases from J, with 9 bases between. Germline CDR1 WNHNN, CDR2 SYGVQD (reference sequence). The CDR3 has 13 residues. The CDR3 is CASSAGTPYEQYF. The CDR3 region has the DNA TGCGCCAGCAGTGCAGGGACCCCCTACGAGCAGTACTTC.

The rearrangement links TRBV7-7 to TRBJ2-7; D is unclear. The CDR3 totals 11 residues. Germline CDR1 SSHAT, CDR2 FNYEAQ (reference sequence). Trimming left V 4 bases short and J 2 bases short, with 3 bases between. CDR3 residues: CASSSPYEQYV. CDR3 DNA: TGTGCCAGCAGCTCCCCCTACGAGCAGTACGTC.

There are many counts of this clonotype. V gene TRBV4-1 combines with J gene TRBJ1-2, with D possibly TRBD1 on 5 matching bases. V lost 4 bases, J lost 2 bases, and 8 bases lay in between. Per germline, CDR1 MGHRA and CDR2 YSYEKL. CDR3 length equals 13 residues. CDR3 protein: CASSLGGNYGYTF. CDR3 coding DNA: TGCGCCAGCAGCCTTGGGGGGAACTATGGCTACACCTTC.

On this clonotype: A read error is possible here, since a much larger clone lies one base away. The chain links TRBV4-2 to TRBJ2-1; 12 bases agree with TRBD2. Germline-derived CDR1 and CDR2 are LGHNA and YNFKEQ. The CDR3 length is 17 residues. The CDR3 reads CASSQEIGTSGYNGQFF. The CDR3 DNA follows: TGTGCCAGCAGCCAAGAGATAGGGACTAGCGGGTACAATGGGCAGTTCTTC.

At least ten counts were recorded for this clonotype. The CDR3 spells CASSWDRAGNTIYF. Written as DNA, the CDR3 is TGTGCCAGCAGCTGGGACAGGGCTGGAAACACCATATATTTT. V usage is TRBV7-2 and J usage is TRBJ1-3; TRBD1 matches 9 bases. V lost 4 bases, J lost 2 bases, and 0 bases stayed unmatched. The germline CDR1 and CDR2 sequences are SGHTA and FQGNSA. This CDR3 is 14 amino acids long.

This clonotype was counted ten times or more. Because the CDR3 is missing its conserved closing phenylalanine or tryptophan, this is likely a read error. The V and J genes are TRBV30 and TRBJ1-6; 8 bases fit TRBD1. Germline CDR1 is GTSNPN and CDR2 is SVGIG (reference sequence). Losses at the gene ends were 4 bases for V and 9 bases for J; bases not matched to a gene: 8. This CDR3 comprises 14 residues. CDR3 amino acids: CAWTVTGVGSPLHL. CDR3 DNA: TGTGCCTGGACCGTGACAGGGGTGGGTTCACCCCTCCACCTT.

In this sample, this clonotype turned up many times. The V call is TRBV4-1, the J call TRBJ2-7; TRBD2 is a possible D gene (5 bases). Germline CDR1 MGHRA, CDR2 YSYEKL. CDR3 length equals 13 residues. The V end lost 0 bases, the J end lost 4 bases, and 7 bases lay between the germline ends. CDR3 sequence: CASSQDRGYEQYF. The CDR3 nucleotides are TGCGCCAGCAGCCAAGATCGGGGTTACGAGCAGTACTTC.

The chain employs TRBV7-2 and TRBJ2-5, with 9 bases aligning to TRBD2. Trimming at V came to 6 bases and at J to 4 bases, leaving 15 bases not matched to a gene. This CDR3 is built from 17 residues. From germline, CDR1 is SGHTA and CDR2 FQGNSA. CDR3 in DNA: TGTGCCAGCAGTTTAAGACCACGCGGGGGGGCTGGAGAGACCCAGTACTTC. Translating it yields CASSLRPRGGAGETQYF.

The chain joins TRBV12-3 or TRBV12-4 to TRBJ1-1, with 7 bases identical to TRBD1. The V segment lost 7 bases and the J segment 4 bases; nucleotides outside the gene matches: 6. The CDR3 covers 13 residues. The CDR3 DNA is TGTGCCAGCAATGACGACAGGGCCACTGAAGCTTTCTTT. This encodes CASNDDRATEAFF.